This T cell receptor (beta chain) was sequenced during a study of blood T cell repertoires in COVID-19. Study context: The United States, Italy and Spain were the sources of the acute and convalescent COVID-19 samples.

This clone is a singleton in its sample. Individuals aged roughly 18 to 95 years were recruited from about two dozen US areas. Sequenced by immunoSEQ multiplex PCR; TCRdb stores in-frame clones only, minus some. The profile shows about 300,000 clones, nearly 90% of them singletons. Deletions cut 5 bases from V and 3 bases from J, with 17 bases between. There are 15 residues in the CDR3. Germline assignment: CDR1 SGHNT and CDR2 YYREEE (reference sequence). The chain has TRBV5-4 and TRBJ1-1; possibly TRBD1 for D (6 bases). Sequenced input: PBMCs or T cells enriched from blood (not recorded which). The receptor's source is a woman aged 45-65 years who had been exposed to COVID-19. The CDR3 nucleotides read TGTGCCAGCAGTCTGAATGGGGACACCGACACTGAAGCTTTCTTT. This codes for CASSLNGDTDTEAFF.